The clone carrying this T cell receptor beta chain appeared many times. This sample was included in a study of human T cells and chemical hapten exposure. Study-wide background: Small pooled library volume differences mainly caused per-sample TCR yield variation.

The CDR3 totals 18 residues. CDR1 is MDHEN and CDR2 is SYDVKM in the germline V gene. The ends were cut back, 7 bases at V and 2 bases at J, with 21 bases in the middle. MiXCR was run by TCRdb on the RACE reads, yielding one entry per CDR3 protein. The sample yields fewer than 300,000 distinct CDR3 sequences, just under 8% seen once. Time point meaning: pre-sensitization, week 0. Treatment meaning: therapeutic diphenylcyclopropenone sensitization with weekly scalp DPC. V is TRBV28 and J is TRBJ2-6; D possibly matches TRBD1 or TRBD2 (6 bases each). The sequence was collected from a man aged 18 to 30 with alopecia areata. Some clones in this sample may be carry-over from other donors' samples. The sample was whole blood, taken in connection with sensitization to the hapten diphenylcyclopropenone (DPC). CDR3 in DNA: TGTGCCAGCATCCCTAGACTAGGGGGGCGCACTGGGGCCAACGTCCTGACTTTC. This codes for CASIPRLGGRTGANVLTF. Complete variable domain (other parts from reference TRBV28 and TRBJ2-6): DVKVTQSSRYLVKRTGEKVFLECVQDMDHENMFWYRQDPGLGLRLIYFSYDVKMKEKGDIPEGYSVSREKKERFSLILESASTNQTSMYLCASIPRLGGRTGANVLTFGAGSRLTVL.